This T cell receptor (beta chain) derives from a study of T cells and Merkel cell carcinoma outcomes. Findings and caveats of the study: In Merkel cell carcinoma, repertoire and T-cell density reportedly predicted outcomes.

This clone has only one observation. Its antigen is not known. The protocol was immunoSEQ multiplex PCR, while the TCRdb copy is restricted to in-frame clones and leaves out a portion. The sample contains 15,000 to 17,000 clones, around 86% of which appear only once. What was sequenced was tumor tissue from Merkel cell carcinoma. The TCR was taken from a human donor with Merkel cell carcinoma.

CDR3 nucleotides: TGCGCCAGCAGCCAAGGTACCGGGACTAGGTCCGTGAGGGAGCAGTACTTC. Translated, it gives CASSQGTGTRSVREQYF. The gene calls are TRBV4-1 and TRBJ2-7, with 8 bases lining up with TRBD2. The germline gives CDR1 MGHRA, CDR2 YSYEKL. The junction had 15 bases not matched to a gene; V was cut back by 1 base and J by 7 bases. The CDR3 covers 17 residues.